This TCR beta chain was found in a study of blood T cells in healthy people across ages. The CDR3 sequence is 14 residues long. In germline, CDR1 is DFQATT, CDR2 SNEGSKA (reference sequence). Trimming took 0 bases from V and 0 from J, leaving 6 bases between them. This clonotype was detected a few times. A second PCR of 7 to 11 cycles used a sample-barcoded 5' primer and a J-beta primer mix. Using its own MiXCR run on the 5' RACE reads, TCRdb lists one record per CDR3 protein. The sample has about 630,000 distinct CDR3 sequences, more than 20% seen once. The V and J genes are TRBV20-1 and TRBJ1-3; D is ambiguous. This sequence was found in a man aged 70 or older in good health. Specimen: blood. CDR3 region: CSARDWLSGNTIYF. CDR3 bases: TGCAGTGCTAGAGATTGGCTCTCTGGAAACACCATATATTTT.